Following are 4 T cell receptor beta chains from one sample sequenced in a study of CD8 T cells in Susac syndrome. Roughly 0.45 to 1 ug RNA was reverse transcribed with random hexamers. TCRdb redid the calling of the immunoSEQ multiplex PCR reads with MiXCR, one entry per CDR3 protein. Among hundreds of thousands of distinct CDR3 sequences listed, about 93% were seen once. The sample comprised CD4+ T cells from PBMCs. Receptors originate from a human donor with multiple sclerosis.

This clonotype appeared once. The rearrangement links TRBV18 to TRBJ2-1, with no clear D. V was shortened by 4 bases and J by 5 bases, with 12 bases between the two germline ends. The germline V gene has CDR1 KGHSH and CDR2 LQKENI. This CDR3 spans 14 amino acids. This CDR3 reads CASSLRNQNNEQFF. Written as DNA, the CDR3 is TGTGCCAGCTCACTAAGGAACCAGAACAATGAGCAGTTCTTC.

The chain uses TRBV28 and TRBJ2-1, with D tentatively TRBD1 (5 bases). V gave up 6 bases and J gave up 4 bases, with 16 bases separating them. Per the germline V gene, CDR1 is MDHEN and CDR2 is SYDVKM. This CDR3 is 15 amino acids long. DNA for the CDR3: TGTGCCAGCAGCCTTCGTCTGGGGCGTTACAATGAGCAGTTCTTC. Residues: CASSLRLGRYNEQFF.

J is TRBJ2-2 and V is TRBV11-2, with TRBD2 matching over 8 bases. Germline CDR1 SGHAT, CDR2 FQNNGV. The CDR3 has 15 amino acids. The V segment lost 0 bases and the J segment 6 bases; nucleotides outside the gene matches: 3. CDR3 region: CASSLDGGAAGELFF. The CDR3 region has the DNA TGTGCCAGCAGCTTAGACGGGGGGGCCGCCGGGGAGCTGTTTTTT.

This rearrangement joins TRBV29-1 to TRBJ2-3; 7 bases fit TRBD2. With 4 bases clipped from V and 5 bases from J, the junction kept 9 bases outside the gene matches. CDR3 length: 14 amino acids. CDR1 and CDR2 from the germline V gene are SQVTM and ANQGSEA. The CDR3 sequence is CSVGNRLAKDTQYF. Written as DNA, the CDR3 is TGCAGCGTTGGGAATCGACTAGCAAAAGATACGCAGTATTTT.